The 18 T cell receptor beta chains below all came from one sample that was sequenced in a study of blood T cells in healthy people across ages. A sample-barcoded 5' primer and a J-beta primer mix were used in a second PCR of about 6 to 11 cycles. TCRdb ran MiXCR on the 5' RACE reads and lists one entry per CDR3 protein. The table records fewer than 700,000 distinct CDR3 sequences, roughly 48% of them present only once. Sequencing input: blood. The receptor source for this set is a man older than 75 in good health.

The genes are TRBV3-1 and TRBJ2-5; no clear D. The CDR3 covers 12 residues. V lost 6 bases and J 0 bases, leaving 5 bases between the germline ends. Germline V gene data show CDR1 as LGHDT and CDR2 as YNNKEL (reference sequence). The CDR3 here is CASRANQETQYF. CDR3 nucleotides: TGTGCCAGCAGAGCTAACCAAGAGACCCAGTACTTC.

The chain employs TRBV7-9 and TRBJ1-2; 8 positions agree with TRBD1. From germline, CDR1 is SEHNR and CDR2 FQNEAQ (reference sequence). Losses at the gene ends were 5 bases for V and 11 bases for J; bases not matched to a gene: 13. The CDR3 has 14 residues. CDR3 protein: CASSVGQGQEIYTF. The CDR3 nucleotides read TGTGCCAGCAGCGTAGGACAGGGTCAAGAGATATACACCTTC. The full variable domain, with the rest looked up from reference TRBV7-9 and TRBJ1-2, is DTGVSQNPRHKITKRGQNVTFRCDPISEHNRLYWYRQTLGQGPEFLTYFQNEAQLEKSRLLSDRFSAERPKGSFSTLEIQRTEQGDSAMYLCASSVGQGQEIYTFGSGTRLTVV.

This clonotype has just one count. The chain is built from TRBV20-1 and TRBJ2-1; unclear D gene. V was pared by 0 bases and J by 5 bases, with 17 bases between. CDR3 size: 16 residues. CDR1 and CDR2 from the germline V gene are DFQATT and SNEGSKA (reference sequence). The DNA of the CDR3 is TGCAGTGCTAGAGATTCGTGTAGACCTCGAGACAATGAGCAGTTCTTC. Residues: CSARDSCRPRDNEQFF.

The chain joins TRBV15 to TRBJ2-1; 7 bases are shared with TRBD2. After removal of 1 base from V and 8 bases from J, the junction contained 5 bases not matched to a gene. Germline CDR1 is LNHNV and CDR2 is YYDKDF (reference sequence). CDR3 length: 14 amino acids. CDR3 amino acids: CATSRASGDDEQFF. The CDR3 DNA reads TGTGCCACCAGCAGAGCGAGCGGGGACGATGAGCAGTTCTTC.

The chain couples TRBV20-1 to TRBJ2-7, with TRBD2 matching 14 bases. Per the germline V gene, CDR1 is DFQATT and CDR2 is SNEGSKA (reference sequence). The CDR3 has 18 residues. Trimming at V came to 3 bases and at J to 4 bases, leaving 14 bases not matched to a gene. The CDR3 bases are TGCAGTGCTAGTCGACCCGGACTAGCGGGGGGAAGCTCGTACGAGCAGTACTTC. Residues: CSASRPGLAGGSSYEQYF.

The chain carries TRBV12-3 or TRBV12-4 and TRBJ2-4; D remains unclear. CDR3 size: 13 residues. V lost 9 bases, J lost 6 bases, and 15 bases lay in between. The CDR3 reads CASEETGGNIQYF. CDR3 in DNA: TGTGCCAGTGAAGAGACTGGCGGAAACATTCAGTACTTC.

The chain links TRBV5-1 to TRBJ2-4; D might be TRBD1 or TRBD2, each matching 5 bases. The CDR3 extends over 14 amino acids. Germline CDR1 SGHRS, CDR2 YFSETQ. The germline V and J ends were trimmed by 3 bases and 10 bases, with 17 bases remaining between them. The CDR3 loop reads CASSSNTGQPIQYF. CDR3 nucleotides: TGCGCCAGCAGCTCCAACACGGGGCAGCCTATTCAGTACTTC.

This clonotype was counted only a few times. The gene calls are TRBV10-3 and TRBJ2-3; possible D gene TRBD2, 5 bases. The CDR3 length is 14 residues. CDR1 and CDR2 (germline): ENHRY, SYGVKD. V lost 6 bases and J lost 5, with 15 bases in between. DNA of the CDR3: TGTGCCATCAGGCCGGCCGGAGGAGAAGATACGCAGTATTTT. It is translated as CAIRPAGGEDTQYF.

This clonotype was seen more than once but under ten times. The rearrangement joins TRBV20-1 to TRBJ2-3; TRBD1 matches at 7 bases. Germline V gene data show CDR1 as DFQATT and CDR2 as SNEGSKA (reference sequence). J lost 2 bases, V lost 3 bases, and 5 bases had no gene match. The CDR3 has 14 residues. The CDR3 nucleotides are TGCAGTGCTAGTGATGACAGGGACACAGATACGCAGTATTTT. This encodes CSASDDRDTDTQYF.

The CDR3 DNA sequence: TGTGCCATCAGTGAGACTAGCGGGATCGGCTATGAGCAGTTCTTC. It specifies CAISETSGIGYEQFF. The chain has TRBV10-3 and TRBJ2-1, with TRBD2 matching over 10 bases. CDR1 and CDR2 (germline): ENHRY, SYGVKD. Germline trimming cut 2 bases from V and 8 bases from J; bases unmatched to any gene: 6. The CDR3 length is 15 residues.

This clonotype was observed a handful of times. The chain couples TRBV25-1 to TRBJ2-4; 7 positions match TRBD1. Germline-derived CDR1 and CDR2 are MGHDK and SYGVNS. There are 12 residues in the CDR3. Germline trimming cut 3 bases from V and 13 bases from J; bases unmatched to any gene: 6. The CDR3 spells CASSDTGRGQYF. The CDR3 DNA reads TGTGCCAGCAGTGATACTGGCAGGGGGCAGTACTTC.

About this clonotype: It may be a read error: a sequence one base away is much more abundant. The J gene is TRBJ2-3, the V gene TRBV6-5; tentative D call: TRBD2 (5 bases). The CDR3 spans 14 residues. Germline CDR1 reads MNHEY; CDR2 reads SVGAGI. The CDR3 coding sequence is TGTGCCAGCAGTTACAAACCCCGGGGAGATACGCGGTATTTT. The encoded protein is CASSYKPRGDTRYF.

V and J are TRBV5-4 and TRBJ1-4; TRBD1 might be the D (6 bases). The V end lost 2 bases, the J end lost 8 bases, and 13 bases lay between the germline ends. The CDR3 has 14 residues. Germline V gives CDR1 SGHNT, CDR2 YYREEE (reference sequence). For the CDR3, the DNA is TGTGCCAGCAGCTTCCGGGACACTCAAGAAAAACTGTTTTTT. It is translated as CASSFRDTQEKLFF.

This chain's CDR3 is CASSLLQMGTQYF. Here the CDR3 DNA reads TGTGCCAGCAGCTTATTGCAGATGGGGACCCAGTACTTC. V and J are TRBV7-9 and TRBJ2-5; D unresolved. Germline V gene lookup returns CDR1 SEHNR and CDR2 FQNEAQ (reference sequence). The CDR3 runs 13 residues. Deletions cut 2 bases from V and 7 bases from J, with 11 bases between.

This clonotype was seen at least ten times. CDR3 DNA: TGCAGTGCTTTCAAGGGCCAGGGCTACAATGAGCAGTTCTTC. Encoded protein: CSAFKGQGYNEQFF. This chain uses TRBV20-1 with TRBJ2-1; D might be TRBD1 (5 bases). The CDR3 totals 14 residues. V shed 5 bases and J shed 3 bases, with 14 bases lying between them. CDR1 and CDR2 (germline): DFQATT, SNEGSKA (reference sequence).

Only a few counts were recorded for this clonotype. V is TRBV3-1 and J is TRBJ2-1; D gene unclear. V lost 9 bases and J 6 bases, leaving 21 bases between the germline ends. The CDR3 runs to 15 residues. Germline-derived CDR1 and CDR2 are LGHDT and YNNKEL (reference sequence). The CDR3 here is CASKRTESPANEQFF. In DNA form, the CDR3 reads TGTGCCAGTAAGAGGACCGAAAGCCCCGCCAATGAGCAGTTCTTC.

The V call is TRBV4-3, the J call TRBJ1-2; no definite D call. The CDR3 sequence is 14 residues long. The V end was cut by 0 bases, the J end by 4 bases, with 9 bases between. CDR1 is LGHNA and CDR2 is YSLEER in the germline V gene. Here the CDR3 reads CASSQDGTAYGYTF. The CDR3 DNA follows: TGCGCCAGCAGCCAAGATGGAACAGCCTATGGCTACACCTTC.

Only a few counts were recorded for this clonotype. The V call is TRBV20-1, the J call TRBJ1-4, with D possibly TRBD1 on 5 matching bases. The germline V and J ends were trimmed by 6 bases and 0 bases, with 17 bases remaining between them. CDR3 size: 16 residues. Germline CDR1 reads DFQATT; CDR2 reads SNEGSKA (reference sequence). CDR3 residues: CSARDSRGTTNEKLFF. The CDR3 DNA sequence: TGCAGTGCCCGAGACTCAAGGGGTACAACTAATGAAAAACTGTTTTTT.